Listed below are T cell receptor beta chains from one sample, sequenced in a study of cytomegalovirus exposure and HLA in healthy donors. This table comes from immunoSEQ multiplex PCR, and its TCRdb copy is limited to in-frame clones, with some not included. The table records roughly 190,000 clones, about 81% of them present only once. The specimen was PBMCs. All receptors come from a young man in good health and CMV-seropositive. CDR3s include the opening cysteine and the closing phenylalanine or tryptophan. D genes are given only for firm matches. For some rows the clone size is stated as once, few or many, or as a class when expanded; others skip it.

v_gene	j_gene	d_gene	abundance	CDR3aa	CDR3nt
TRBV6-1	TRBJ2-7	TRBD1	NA	CASSALPPGQGLSEQYF	TGTGCCAGCAGTGCCCTTCCACCGGGACAGGGCCTAAGCGAGCAGTACTTC
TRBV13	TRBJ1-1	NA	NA	CASSLKVRASLEAFF	TGTGCCAGCAGCTTAAAGGTCAGGGCCTCACTTGAAGCTTTCTTT
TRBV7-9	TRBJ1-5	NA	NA	CSSSYEGDNQPQHF	TGTTCCAGCAGCTACGAAGGGGACAATCAGCCCCAGCATTTT
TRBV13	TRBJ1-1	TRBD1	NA	CASSHGQGVAEAFF	TGTGCCAGCAGTCACGGACAGGGGGTCGCTGAAGCTTTCTTT
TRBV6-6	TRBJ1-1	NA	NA	CASRPQGLNTEAFF	TGTGCCAGCAGGCCCCAGGGGTTGAACACTGAAGCTTTCTTT
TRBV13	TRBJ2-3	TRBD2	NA	CASSSPASRGIDTQYF	TGTGCCAGCAGCTCCCCTGCTTCGCGGGGGATAGATACGCAGTATTTT
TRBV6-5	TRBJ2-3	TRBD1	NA	CASSDRGDTQYF	TGTGCCAGCAGCGACAGGGGAGATACGCAGTATTTT
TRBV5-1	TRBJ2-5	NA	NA	CASSLTIGGWETQYF	TGCGCCAGCAGCTTAACCATCGGTGGTTGGGAGACCCAGTACTTC
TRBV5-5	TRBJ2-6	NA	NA	CASSLLQGSGANVLTF	TGTGCCAGCAGCTTACTCCAGGGATCGGGCGCCAACGTCCTGACTTTC
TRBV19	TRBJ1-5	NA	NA	CASKGRENNQPQHF	TGTGCCAGTAAGGGCAGGGAAAACAATCAGCCCCAGCATTTT
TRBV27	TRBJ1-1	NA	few	CASSFPPGAGAPEAFF	TGTGCCAGCAGTTTCCCCCCGGGAGCCGGAGCCCCTGAAGCTTTCTTT
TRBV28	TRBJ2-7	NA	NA	CASSSGAGASSYEQYF	TGTGCCAGCAGTTCTGGGGCCGGAGCGAGCTCCTACGAGCAGTACTTC
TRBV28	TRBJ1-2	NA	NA	CASSLVHNSNYGYTF	TGTGCCAGCAGTTTGGTTCACAATTCTAACTATGGCTACACCTTC
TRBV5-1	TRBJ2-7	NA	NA	CASSEYSGIPSFYEQYF	TGCGCCAGCAGCGAATATTCAGGTATACCTAGCTTCTACGAGCAGTACTTC
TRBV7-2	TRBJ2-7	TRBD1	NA	CASSFGTGGYEQYF	TGTGCCAGCAGCTTTGGGACAGGCGGCTACGAGCAGTACTTC
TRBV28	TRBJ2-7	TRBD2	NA	CASSSGGGRYEQYF	TGTGCCAGCAGTTCAGGCGGGGGGAGGTACGAGCAGTACTTC
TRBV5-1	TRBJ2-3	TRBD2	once	CASDSGASTDTQYF	TGCGCCAGCGATAGCGGGGCTAGTACAGATACGCAGTATTTT
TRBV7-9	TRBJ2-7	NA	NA	CSSSLAPPQDYEQYF	TGTTCCAGCAGCTTGGCCCCTCCCCAGGACTACGAGCAGTACTTC
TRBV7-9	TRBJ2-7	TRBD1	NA	CSSSGGQGLYEQYF	TGTTCCAGCAGCGGGGGACAGGGGCTCTACGAGCAGTACTTC
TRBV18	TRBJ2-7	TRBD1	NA	CASSPPKGTGGDEQYF	TGTGCCAGCTCACCACCGAAAGGGACAGGAGGCGACGAGCAGTACTTC
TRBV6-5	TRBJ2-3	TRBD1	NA	CASSYSNRGLADTQYF	TGTGCCAGCAGTTACTCGAACAGGGGGTTGGCAGATACGCAGTATTTT
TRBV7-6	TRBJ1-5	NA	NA	CASSLARGGNQPQHF	TGTGCCAGCAGCTTAGCGCGGGGGGGCAATCAGCCCCAGCATTTT
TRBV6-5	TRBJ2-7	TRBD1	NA	CASNGVGGTEQYF	TGTGCCAGCAATGGAGTAGGGGGCACCGAGCAGTACTTC
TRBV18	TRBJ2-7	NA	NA	CASSERDISGEQYF	TGTGCCAGCTCAGAGAGGGACATAAGCGGCGAGCAGTACTTC
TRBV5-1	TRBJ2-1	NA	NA	CASSRTESSYNEQFF	TGCGCCAGCAGCAGGACAGAGAGCTCCTACAATGAGCAGTTCTTC
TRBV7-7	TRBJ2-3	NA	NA	CASSPWSADTQYF	TGTGCTAGCAGCCCCTGGTCGGCAGATACGCAGTATTTT
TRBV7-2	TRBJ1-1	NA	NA	CASSYIGVDTEAFF	TGTGCCAGCAGCTATATCGGGGTTGACACTGAAGCTTTCTTT
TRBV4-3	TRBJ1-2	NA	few	CASSQDLREVHGYTF	TGCGCCAGCAGCCAAGACCTGAGGGAAGTCCATGGCTACACCTTC
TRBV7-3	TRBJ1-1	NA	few	CASSSDSMAEAFF	TGTGCCAGCAGCTCCGACAGTATGGCTGAAGCTTTCTTT
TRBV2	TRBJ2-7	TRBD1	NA	CASNPTGSGYEQYF	TGTGCCAGCAACCCGACAGGGTCTGGCTACGAGCAGTACTTC
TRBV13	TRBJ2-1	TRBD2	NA	CASSPLGLAGGRSYNEQFF	TGTGCCAGCAGCCCCCTTGGACTAGCGGGGGGGCGGTCCTACAATGAGCAGTTCTTC
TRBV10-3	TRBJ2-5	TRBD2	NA	CARPRTSGPNETQYF	TGTGCCAGACCTCGGACTAGCGGGCCAAATGAGACCCAGTACTTC
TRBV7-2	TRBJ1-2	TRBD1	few	CASSLDWTGGYGYTF	TGTGCCAGCAGTCTAGACTGGACAGGGGGCTATGGCTACACCTTC
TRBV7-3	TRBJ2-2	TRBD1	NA	CASSSRQGFGTGELFF	TGTGCCAGCAGCTCTCGACAGGGTTTCGGCACCGGGGAGCTGTTTTTT
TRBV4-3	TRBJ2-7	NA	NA	CASSLYRGSYEQYF	TGCGCCAGCAGCCTTTATAGGGGTTCCTACGAGCAGTACTTC
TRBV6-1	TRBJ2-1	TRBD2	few	CASSAGLALNEQFF	TGTGCCAGCAGTGCGGGACTAGCGTTAAATGAGCAGTTCTTC
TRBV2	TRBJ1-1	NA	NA	CASSETGQTEAFF	TGTGCCAGCAGTGAGACCGGACAGACTGAAGCTTTCTTT
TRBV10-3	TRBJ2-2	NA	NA	CAISDTTGELFF	TGTGCCATCAGTGACACTACCGGGGAGCTGTTTTTT
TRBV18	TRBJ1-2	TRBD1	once	CASSPPNRDRGDYTF	TGTGCCAGCTCACCACCGAATCGGGACAGGGGGGACTACACCTTC
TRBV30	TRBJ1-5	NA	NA	CAWSVRQGENQPQHF	TGTGCCTGGAGTGTACGTCAGGGCGAGAATCAGCCCCAGCATTTT
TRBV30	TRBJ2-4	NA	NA	CARSIGGTVEAKNIQYF	TGTGCCCGCTCTATAGGAGGAACAGTTGAAGCCAAAAACATTCAGTACTTC